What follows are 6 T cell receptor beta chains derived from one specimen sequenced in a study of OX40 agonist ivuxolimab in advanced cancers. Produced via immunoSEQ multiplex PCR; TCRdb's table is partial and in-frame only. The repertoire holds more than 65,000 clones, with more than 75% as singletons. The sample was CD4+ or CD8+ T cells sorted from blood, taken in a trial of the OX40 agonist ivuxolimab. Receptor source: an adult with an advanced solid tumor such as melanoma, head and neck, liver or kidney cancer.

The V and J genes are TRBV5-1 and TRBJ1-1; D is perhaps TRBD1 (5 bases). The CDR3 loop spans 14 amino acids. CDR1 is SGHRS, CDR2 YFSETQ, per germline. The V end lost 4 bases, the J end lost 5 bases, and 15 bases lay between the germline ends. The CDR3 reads CASSLVGVETEAFF. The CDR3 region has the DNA TGCGCCAGCAGCCTGGTAGGGGTGGAGACTGAAGCTTTCTTT. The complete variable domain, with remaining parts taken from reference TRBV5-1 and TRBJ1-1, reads KAGVTQTPRYLIKTRGQQVTLSCSPISGHRSVSWYQQTPGQGLQFLFEYFSETQRNKGNFPGRFSGRQFSNSRSEMNVSTLELGDSALYLCASSLVGVETEAFFGQGTRLTVV.

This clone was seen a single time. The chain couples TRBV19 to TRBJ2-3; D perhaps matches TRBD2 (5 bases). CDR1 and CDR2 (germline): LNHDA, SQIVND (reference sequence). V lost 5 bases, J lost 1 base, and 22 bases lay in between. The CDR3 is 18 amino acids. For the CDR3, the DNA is TGTGCCAGTAGTTCTAGCAGCTCAGCGCGGCCAGGCACAGATACGCAGTATTTT. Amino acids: CASSSSSSARPGTDTQYF.

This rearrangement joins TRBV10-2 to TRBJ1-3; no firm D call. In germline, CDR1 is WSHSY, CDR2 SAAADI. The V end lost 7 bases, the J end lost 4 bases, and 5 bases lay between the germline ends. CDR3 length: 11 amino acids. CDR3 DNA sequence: TGCGCCAGCAACGGCGGAAACACCATATATTTT. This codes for CASNGGNTIYF.

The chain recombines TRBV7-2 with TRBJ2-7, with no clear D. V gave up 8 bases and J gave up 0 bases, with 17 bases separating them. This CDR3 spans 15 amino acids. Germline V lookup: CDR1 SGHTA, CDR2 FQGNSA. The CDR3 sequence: CASRMGGALSYEQYF. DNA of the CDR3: TGTGCCAGCCGAATGGGCGGAGCCCTCTCCTACGAGCAGTACTTC. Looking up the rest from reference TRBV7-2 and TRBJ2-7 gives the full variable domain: GAGVSQSPSNKVTEKGKDVELRCDPISGHTALYWYRQSLGQGLEFLIYFQGNSAPDKSGLPSDRFSAERTGGSVSTLTIQRTQQEDSAVYLCASRMGGALSYEQYFGPGTRLTVT.

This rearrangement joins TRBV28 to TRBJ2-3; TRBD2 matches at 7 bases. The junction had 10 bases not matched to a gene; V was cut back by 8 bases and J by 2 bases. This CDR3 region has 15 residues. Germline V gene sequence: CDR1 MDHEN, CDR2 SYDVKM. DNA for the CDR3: TGTGCCAGCGGTACACTAGCGCCGTACACAGATACGCAGTATTTT. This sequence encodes CASGTLAPYTDTQYF.

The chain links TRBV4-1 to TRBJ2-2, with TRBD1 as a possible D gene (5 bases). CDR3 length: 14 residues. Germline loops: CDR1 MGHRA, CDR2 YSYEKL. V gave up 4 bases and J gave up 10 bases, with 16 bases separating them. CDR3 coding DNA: TGCGCCAGCAGCCTCACGGACATGGACATGGAGCTGTTTTTT. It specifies CASSLTDMDMELFF.